Sequencing of this TCR beta chain was carried out in a study of T cell repertoires and HLA-DP antigens. Study findings and constraints: Against both alloantigens, CD137+ clonality was similar, roughly 0.42.

Untouched CD4+ T cells were bead-isolated from PBMC at approximately 98% purity. This CDR3 has 13 amino acids. Germline lookup yields CDR1 LGHNA and CDR2 YSLEER. Trimming took off 0 bases at V and 6 bases at J, with 9 bases between the two ends. This clone was detected once. Its antigen remains unknown. Repertoires were generated with immunoSEQ multiplex PCR, while TCRdb's copy carries only in-frame clones and drops some. Found here are almost 90,000 clones, more than 75% of them singletons; the top ten hold 1.7%. The V call is TRBV4-3, the J call TRBJ2-7; D may be TRBD2 (5 bases). The sequenced material came from CD4+ T cells from PBMCs. The TCR originated in a man aged 45 to 65 in good health and CMV-seronegative. CDR3 bases: TGCGCCAGCAGCCAAGAGTCTAGCTCCGAGCAGTACTTC. Protein sequence: CASSQESSSEQYF.